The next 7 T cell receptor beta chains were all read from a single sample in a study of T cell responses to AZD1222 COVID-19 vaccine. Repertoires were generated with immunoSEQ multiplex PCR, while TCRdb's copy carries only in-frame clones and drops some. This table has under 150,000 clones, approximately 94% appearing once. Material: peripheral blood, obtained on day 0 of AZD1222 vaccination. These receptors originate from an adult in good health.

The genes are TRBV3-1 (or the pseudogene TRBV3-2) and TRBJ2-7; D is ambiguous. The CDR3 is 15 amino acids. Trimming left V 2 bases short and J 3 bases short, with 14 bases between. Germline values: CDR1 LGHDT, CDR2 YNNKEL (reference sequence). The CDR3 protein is CASSQLPTVRYEQYF. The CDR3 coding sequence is TGTGCCAGCAGCCAACTTCCGACGGTTCGCTACGAGCAGTACTTC.

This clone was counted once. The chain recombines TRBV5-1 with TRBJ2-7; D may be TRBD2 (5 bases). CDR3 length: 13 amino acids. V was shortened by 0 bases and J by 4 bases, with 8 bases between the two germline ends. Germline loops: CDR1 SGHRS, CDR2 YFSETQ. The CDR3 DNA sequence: TGCGCCAGCAGCTTGGAGCGGTCTTACGAGCAGTACTTC. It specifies CASSLERSYEQYF.

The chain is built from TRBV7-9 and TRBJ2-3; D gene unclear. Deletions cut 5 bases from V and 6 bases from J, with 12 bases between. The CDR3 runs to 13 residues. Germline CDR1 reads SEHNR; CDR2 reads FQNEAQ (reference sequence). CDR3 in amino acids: CASSPWGADTQYF. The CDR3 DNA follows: TGTGCCAGCAGCCCCTGGGGTGCGGATACGCAGTATTTT.

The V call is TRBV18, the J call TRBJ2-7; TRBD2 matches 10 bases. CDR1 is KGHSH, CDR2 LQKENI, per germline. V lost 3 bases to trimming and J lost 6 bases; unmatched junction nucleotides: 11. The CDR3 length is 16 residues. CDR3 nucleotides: TGTGCCAGCTCACCCTCCCGGACTAGCGGAATAACCGAGCAGTACTTC. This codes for CASSPSRTSGITEQYF.

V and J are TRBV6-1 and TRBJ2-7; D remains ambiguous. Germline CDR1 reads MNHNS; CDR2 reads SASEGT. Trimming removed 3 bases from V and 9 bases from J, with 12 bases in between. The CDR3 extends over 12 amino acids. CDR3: CASSEAPGGQYF. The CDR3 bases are TGTGCCAGCAGTGAGGCCCCCGGCGGGCAGTACTTC.

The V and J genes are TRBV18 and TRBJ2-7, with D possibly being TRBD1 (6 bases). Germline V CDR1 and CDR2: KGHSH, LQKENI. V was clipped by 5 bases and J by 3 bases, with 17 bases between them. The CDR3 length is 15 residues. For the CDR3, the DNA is TGTGCCAGCTCATCTCCAGGGGTGGGATTCTACGAGCAGTACTTC. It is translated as CASSSPGVGFYEQYF. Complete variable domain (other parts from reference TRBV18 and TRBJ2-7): NAGVMQNPRHLVRRRGQEARLRCSPMKGHSHVYWYRQLPEEGLKFMVYLQKENIIDESGMPKERFSAEFPKEGPSILRIQQVVRGDSAAYFCASSSPGVGFYEQYFGPGTRLTVT.

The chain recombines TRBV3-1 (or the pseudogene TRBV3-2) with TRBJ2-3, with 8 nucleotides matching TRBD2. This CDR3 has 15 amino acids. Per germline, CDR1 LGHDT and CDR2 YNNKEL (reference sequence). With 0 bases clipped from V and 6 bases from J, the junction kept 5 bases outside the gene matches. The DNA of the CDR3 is TGTGCCAGCAGCCAAGATATAGCGGGACGTGATACGCAGTATTTT. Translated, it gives CASSQDIAGRDTQYF.